These 29 T cell receptor beta chains came from one sample sequenced in a study of early T cells in non-severe SARS-CoV-2 infection. MiXCR, applied by TCRdb to the 5' RACE reads, yields one record per CDR3 protein. The repertoire consists of approximately 120,000 distinct CDR3 sequences, with about 16% occurring once and the leading ten covering just over 20%. Sequenced input: whole blood. The receptors were gathered from an adult who was a healthcare worker with PCR-confirmed SARS-CoV-2 infection or an uninfected control (not recorded which).

The gene calls are TRBV14 and TRBJ2-2; D not resolved. The length of the CDR3 is 14 residues. CDR1 and CDR2 (germline): SGHDN, FVKESK. V dropped 1 base and J dropped 3 bases, with 6 bases sitting between them. In nucleotides, the CDR3 is TGTGCCAGCAGCCAAGTCCCCGACACCGGGGAGCTGTTTTTT. This codes for CASSQVPDTGELFF.

The chain couples TRBV28 to TRBJ2-3, with D perhaps assigned TRBD1 or TRBD2 (5 bases each). Germline V gene lookup returns CDR1 MDHEN and CDR2 SYDVKM. With 2 bases removed from V and 2 bases from J, the gap between germline ends came to 11 bases. This CDR3 has 15 amino acids. The CDR3 reads CASSLRGADTDTQYF. DNA for the CDR3: TGTGCCAGCAGTTTACGAGGGGCCGACACAGATACGCAGTATTTT.

This CDR3 is CASSQDLGLGTDTQYF. The DNA for the CDR3 is TGCGCCAGCAGCCAAGATTTGGGACTAGGCACAGATACGCAGTATTTT. This chain uses TRBV4-1 with TRBJ2-3; 8 bases agree with TRBD2. Germline V CDR1 and CDR2: MGHRA, YSYEKL. The V and J ends lost 0 bases and 1 base, in that order; junction bases with no gene match: 3. This CDR3 spans 16 amino acids.

This clonotype was picked up a small number of times. The chain carries TRBV3-1 and TRBJ1-1; tentative D call: TRBD1 (5 bases). The length of the CDR3 is 15 residues. CDR1 and CDR2 from the germline V gene are LGHDT and YNNKEL (reference sequence). The V and J ends lost 3 bases and 1 base respectively, with 12 bases between them. CDR3 sequence reads: CASSHLGVTNTEAFF. The CDR3 bases are TGTGCCAGCAGCCACCTGGGGGTTACGAACACTGAAGCTTTCTTT.

This clonotype was observed once. The V gene is TRBV10-2, the J gene TRBJ2-3; 9 bases fit TRBD2. V gave up 6 bases and J gave up 0 bases; unmatched junction bases: 10. This CDR3 spans 17 amino acids. Germline values: CDR1 WSHSY, CDR2 SAAADI. The CDR3: CASRGASGASSTDTQYF. DNA for the CDR3: TGCGCCAGCAGGGGTGCTAGCGGGGCGAGTAGCACAGATACGCAGTATTTT.

V usage is TRBV7-9 and J usage is TRBJ2-1, with a possible D match to TRBD1 (5 bases). Trimming shortened V by 9 bases and J by 6 bases, and 9 bases separated the two germline ends. CDR3 length: 11 amino acids. In germline, CDR1 is SEHNR, CDR2 FQNEAQ (reference sequence). The CDR3 spells CARSTGNEQFF. The CDR3 DNA follows: TGTGCCAGGAGCACAGGCAATGAGCAGTTCTTC.

This clonotype was observed many times. The chain recombines TRBV11-1 with TRBJ1-2; no definite D call. This CDR3 has 13 amino acids. Trimming cost V 2 bases and J 8 bases, with 12 bases left between them. Germline-derived CDR1 and CDR2 are SGHAT and FQDESV (reference sequence). The CDR3 DNA reads TGTGCCAGCAGCTTAAGGAAATCTGGAGGCTACACCTTC. It encodes CASSLRKSGGYTF.

The chain uses TRBV5-1 and TRBJ1-2; 8 bases line up with TRBD1. With V trimmed by 1 base and J by 2 bases, 4 bases remained unmatched. The CDR3 totals 15 residues. Germline-derived CDR1 and CDR2 are SGHRS and YFSETQ. This CDR3 is CASSLSAGGNYGYTF. The CDR3 DNA follows: TGCGCCAGCAGCTTGTCGGCAGGGGGCAACTATGGCTACACCTTC. Combining the CDR3 with reference TRBV5-1 and TRBJ1-2 gives the whole variable domain KAGVTQTPRYLIKTRGQQVTLSCSPISGHRSVSWYQQTPGQGLQFLFEYFSETQRNKGNFPGRFSGRQFSNSRSEMNVSTLELGDSALYLCASSLSAGGNYGYTFGSGTRLTVV.

This clonotype was counted a few times. This chain links TRBV19 with TRBJ2-7; perhaps D is TRBD1 or TRBD2 (6 bases each). Trimming stripped 5 bases from V and 4 bases from J, with 18 bases between. This CDR3 is built from 15 residues. CDR1 is LNHDA and CDR2 is SQIVND in the germline V gene (reference sequence). In DNA form, the CDR3 reads TGTGCCAGTAGTGGGGGGCCGACGAAGCTATACGAGCAGTACTTC. This gives the protein CASSGGPTKLYEQYF.

This clonotype showed up many times. The chain has TRBV6-5 and TRBJ2-3; maybe TRBD1 (5 bases). The germline CDR1 and CDR2 sequences are MNHEY and SVGAGI. This CDR3 has 15 residues. Deletions cut 2 bases from V and 4 bases from J, with 13 bases between. This CDR3 reads CASSYRGTNSDTQYF. CDR3 nucleotides: TGTGCCAGCAGTTACAGGGGTACGAATTCAGATACGCAGTATTTT.

Only a few counts were recorded for this clonotype. This chain connects TRBV5-8 to TRBJ2-5; 7 nucleotides match TRBD2. CDR1 SGHTS and CDR2 YDEGEE come from the germline V gene. With 4 bases clipped from V and 2 bases from J, the junction kept 8 bases outside the gene matches. The CDR3 is 15 residues long. CDR3 bases: TGTGCCAGCAGCCCCGGAGGCGGGGGACAAGAGACCCAGTACTTC. It encodes CASSPGGGGQETQYF.

This clonotype occurred a few times. J is TRBJ1-2 and V is TRBV7-8; D is unresolved. The CDR3 loop spans 14 amino acids. Trimming cost V 2 bases and J 3 bases, with 10 bases left between them. Per germline, CDR1 SGHVS and CDR2 FQNEAQ. CDR3 DNA sequence: TGTGCCAGCAGCTTACAGGAGTCGGACTATGGCTACACCTTC. Protein sequence: CASSLQESDYGYTF. Combining the CDR3 with reference TRBV7-8 and TRBJ1-2 gives the whole variable domain GAGVSQSPRYKVAKRGQDVALRCDPISGHVSLFWYQQALGQGPEFLTYFQNEAQLDKSGLPSDRFFAERPEGSVSTLKIQRTQQEDSAVYLCASSLQESDYGYTFGSGTRLTVV.

This sequence joins TRBV20-1 and TRBJ1-1, with D uncertain. In germline, CDR1 is DFQATT, CDR2 SNEGSKA (reference sequence). CDR3 length: 16 amino acids. Trimming stripped 3 bases from V and 0 bases from J, with 17 bases between. CDR3 nucleotides: TGCAGTGCTAGCGGACTGGGTTTCTTCCTGAACACTGAAGCTTTCTTT. Amino acid sequence: CSASGLGFFLNTEAFF.

This clonotype was seen a handful of times. This chain joins TRBV19 and TRBJ2-7; D gene unclear. V was shortened by 3 bases and J by 6 bases, with 12 bases between the two germline ends. Germline CDR1 and CDR2: LNHDA and SQIVND (reference sequence). The CDR3 is 13 amino acids. The CDR3 protein is CASSIGSSLEQYF. For the CDR3, the DNA is TGTGCCAGTAGTATTGGCAGTAGTCTCGAGCAGTACTTC.

This clonotype was seen a handful of times. The V and J genes are TRBV10-1 and TRBJ2-4; TRBD1 agrees at 7 bases. CDR3 size: 14 residues. Germline V gene sequence: CDR1 WNHNN, CDR2 SYGVQD (reference sequence). V trimming: 0 bases; J trimming: 7 bases; junction bases outside the gene matches: 3. CDR3 DNA sequence: TGCGCCAGCAGTGAGTCGTCACAGGGGAACATTCAGTACTTC. It codes for CASSESSQGNIQYF.

The chain carries TRBV6-1 and TRBJ2-2; 8 bases are shared with TRBD1. This CDR3 comprises 18 residues. Germline V gene lookup returns CDR1 MNHNS and CDR2 SASEGT. With V trimmed by 4 bases and J by 5 bases, 15 bases remained unmatched. Here the CDR3 DNA reads TGTGCCAGCAGTGTACTCCGGGACAGGCTTTTGAAAACCGGGGAGCTGTTTTTT. This gives the protein CASSVLRDRLLKTGELFF.

In this sample, this clonotype turned up a few times. The chain links TRBV3-1 to TRBJ2-1; no clear D gene. The CDR3 sequence is 13 residues long. Germline V gives CDR1 LGHDT, CDR2 YNNKEL (reference sequence). Trimming shortened V by 0 bases and J by 7 bases, and 7 bases separated the two germline ends. This chain's CDR3 is CASSQDRANEQFF. The DNA of the CDR3 is TGTGCCAGCAGCCAAGATCGAGCGAATGAGCAGTTCTTC.

At least ten counts were recorded for this clonotype. The chain combines TRBV29-1 with TRBJ1-2; D is unresolved. Germline CDR1 reads SQVTM; CDR2 reads ANQGSEA. The V gene lost 5 bases and the J gene lost 5 bases, with 12 bases spanning the gap. CDR3 length equals 12 residues. This CDR3 is CSVRRSGYGYTF. Here the CDR3 DNA reads TGCAGCGTTCGGAGGAGTGGGTATGGCTACACCTTC.

The V gene is TRBV7-9, the J gene TRBJ2-5, with unresolved D. Per germline, CDR1 SEHNR and CDR2 FQNEAQ (reference sequence). The CDR3 runs to 12 residues. Trimming shortened V by 5 bases and J by 4 bases, and 8 bases separated the two germline ends. The CDR3 loop reads CASSQTAETQYF. The CDR3 DNA follows: TGTGCCAGCAGCCAAACCGCAGAGACCCAGTACTTC.

The chain employs TRBV4-1 and TRBJ2-7; D gene unclear. This CDR3 is built from 15 residues. The ends were cut back, 1 base at V and 2 bases at J, with 12 bases in the middle. The germline CDR1 and CDR2 sequences are MGHRA and YSYEKL. CDR3 nucleotide sequence: TGCGCCAGCAGCCAAGTAGAAGGATTTACCTACGAGCAGTACTTC. It codes for CASSQVEGFTYEQYF.

This clonotype was seen a handful of times. The V gene is TRBV5-1, the J gene TRBJ2-7, with a possible D match to TRBD1 (6 bases). The CDR3 spans 12 residues. V lost 4 bases and J 5 bases, leaving 10 bases between the germline ends. The V gene's germline CDR1 is SGHRS and CDR2 YFSETQ. The CDR3 loop is CASSNQGNEQYF. CDR3 in DNA: TGCGCCAGCAGCAACCAGGGGAACGAGCAGTACTTC.

The chain employs TRBV19 and TRBJ2-1, with 13 bases lining up with TRBD2. The V gene's germline CDR1 is LNHDA and CDR2 SQIVND (reference sequence). V lost 10 bases, J lost 10 bases, and 7 bases stayed unmatched. The CDR3 spans 13 residues. Here the CDR3 reads CATRLAGGQEQFF. The CDR3 nucleotides are TGTGCCACTAGACTAGCGGGGGGTCAGGAGCAGTTCTTC.

For this clonotype: One junction end does not reproduce the germline sequence, and a read error may be involved. V usage is TRBV12-3 or TRBV12-4 and J usage is TRBJ1-5; maybe TRBD1 (5 bases). The CDR3 covers 15 residues. CDR3 in amino acids: CASTLGQRSDQPQHF. The DNA of the CDR3 is TGTGCCAGCACTTTAGGACAAAGGAGCGATCAGCCCCAGCATTTT.

The V gene is TRBV4-1, the J gene TRBJ1-5; TRBD1 might be the D (5 bases). This CDR3 region has 16 residues. The germline gives CDR1 MGHRA, CDR2 YSYEKL. Trimming took 0 bases from V and 11 from J, leaving 20 bases between them. The CDR3 bases are TGCGCCAGCAGCCAAGATCCGGACAACACGGGAGGGACCCAGCATTTT. Amino acids: CASSQDPDNTGGTQHF.

This clonotype was detected a few times. This chain joins TRBV5-1 and TRBJ2-5; maybe TRBD1 (6 bases). Trimming shortened V by 0 bases and J by 5 bases, and 14 bases separated the two germline ends. This CDR3 contains 15 residues. The germline CDR1 and CDR2 sequences are SGHRS and YFSETQ. CDR3 DNA: TGCGCCAGCAGCTTGGCTGTAGGGGGATTGGAGACCCAGTACTTC. It specifies CASSLAVGGLETQYF.

The rearrangement uses TRBV5-4 and TRBJ2-1; 13 nucleotides agree with TRBD2. J was trimmed by 5 bases and V by 4 bases; bases with no gene match: 3. Looked up from germline, CDR1 is SGHNT and CDR2 is YYREEE (reference sequence). This CDR3 spans 15 amino acids. The CDR3 spells CASSIGTSGDNEQFF. The CDR3, as DNA: TGTGCCAGCAGCATTGGGACTAGCGGGGACAATGAGCAGTTCTTC.

This chain connects TRBV7-9 to TRBJ1-1; D is ambiguous. CDR1 is SEHNR, CDR2 FQNEAQ, per germline (reference sequence). V gave up 2 bases and J gave up 4 bases, with 14 bases separating them. The CDR3 sequence is 15 residues long. The CDR3 DNA is TGTGCCAGCAGCTTAAGAGGCAGGCTCCTCACTGAAGCTTTCTTT. Translated: CASSLRGRLLTEAFF. The full variable domain, with the rest looked up from reference TRBV7-9 and TRBJ1-1, is DTGVSQNPRHKITKRGQNVTFRCDPISEHNRLYWYRQTLGQGPEFLTYFQNEAQLEKSRLLSDRFSAERPKGSFSTLEIQRTEQGDSAMYLCASSLRGRLLTEAFFGQGTRLTVV.

The chain uses TRBV12-3 or TRBV12-4 and TRBJ1-2; D remains unclear. V was shortened by 6 bases and J by 8 bases, with 16 bases between the two germline ends. The CDR3 covers 13 residues. CDR3 sequence reads: CASRQNGERGYTF. CDR3 coding DNA: TGTGCCAGCAGACAAAACGGAGAGAGAGGCTACACCTTC.

This clonotype was picked up many times. V is TRBV29-1 and J is TRBJ2-7; D gene ambiguous. The CDR3 is 11 amino acids. Germline V gives CDR1 SQVTM, CDR2 ANQGSEA. Trimming took 8 bases from V and 2 from J, leaving 10 bases between them. The CDR3 loop is CSYRSTYEQYF. The CDR3 coding sequence is TGCAGCTACCGGTCCACCTACGAGCAGTACTTC.